This T cell receptor (beta chain) was obtained from a study of T cells in Graves' hyperthyroidism and ophthalmopathy. The wider study: Upon initial diagnosis and before any treatment, peripheral blood was collected. Whole-study results and caveats: Most thyroid-expanded clonotypes above 0.001 were also found in blood.

Patients affected by ophthalmopathy presented a Clinical Activity Score of at least 3, a NOSPECS grade of at least 4, and disease duration below 3 months. Diagnoses rested on clinical symptoms, serum thyroxine and TRAb, thyroid ultrasound and orbital computed tomography. This CDR3 spans 13 amino acids. Germline CDR1 is SGHAT and CDR2 is FQNNGV. Amplification of TCR beta CDR3 regions was performed using RNA transcripts as template. The HTBI primer set was used in a first-round RT-PCR of the TCR CDR3. TCRdb reprocessed the multiplex PCR reads with MiXCR, giving one entry per CDR3 protein. The sample yields about 590,000 distinct CDR3 sequences, about 14% seen once. Worth noting for this clonotype: Its antigen is not known. A read error may produce the germline difference seen at one junction end.

This TCR was sampled from a woman between 18 and 30 years old with Graves' ophthalmopathy. This chain connects TRBV11-2 to TRBJ1-5; the D gene is possibly TRBD1 (5 bases). The sequenced material came from blood. The CDR3 spells CASSERGRMAQRF. In nucleotides, the CDR3 is TGTGCCAGCAGTGAGCGGGGCCGTATGGCCCAGCGTTTT.